These T cell receptor beta chains were read from a single sample in a study of monozygotic twins with inflammatory bowel disease. TCRdb reanalyzed the 5' RACE reads, giving one entry per CDR3 protein sequence and no DNA. This repertoire includes some 150,000 distinct CDR3 sequences. Sequenced: blood. Receptor source: a human donor with ulcerative colitis or Crohn's disease, or a healthy co-twin of an affected twin (not recorded which). CDR3s include the opening cysteine and the closing phenylalanine or tryptophan.

V gene	J gene	CDR3 protein
TRBV7-8	TRBJ2-5	CASSLDRGGQETQYF
TRBV5-1	TRBJ2-2	CASSPRSGSTTTGELFF
TRBV5-1	TRBJ2-3	CASSLDRRGIYTDTQYF
TRBV18	TRBJ1-6	CASSHTGVTYNSPLHF
TRBV4-1	TRBJ2-1	CASSQEGLAGRSYNEQFF
TRBV19	TRBJ1-4	CASKRTYPGGQDEKLFF
TRBV5-1	TRBJ2-7	CASSLAPISDGMDEQYF
TRBV20-1	TRBJ1-4	CSARDPGLHEKLFF
TRBV9	TRBJ2-1	CASSMAGGNEQFF
TRBV5-6	TRBJ1-1	CASSIVPTEGTEAFF
TRBV3-1	TRBJ2-7	CASSQELSGFYEQYF
TRBV9	TRBJ2-6	CASRTDGGSGANVLTF
TRBV20-1	TRBJ2-1	CSAAGGSGAGEQFF
TRBV12-3/TRBV12-4	TRBJ1-6	CASSYRDRYSPLHF
TRBV19	TRBJ2-7	CASSIGQGYEQYF
TRBV18	TRBJ2-7	CASSPRPVTYEQYF
TRBV29-1	TRBJ1-1	CSVDPQGDTEAFF
TRBV27	TRBJ2-1	CASSLVQGLNEQFF
TRBV28	TRBJ2-7	CASWSGYEGGSYEQYF
TRBV7-3	TRBJ1-1	CASSFWRGRLLNTEAFF
TRBV5-1	TRBJ2-1	CASSQTSGSHNEQFF
TRBV28	TRBJ2-4	CASSFPPSTGFHQHIQYF
TRBV12-3/TRBV12-4	TRBJ2-1	CASSSWAKLYNEQFF
TRBV30	TRBJ1-2	CAWSVWPYGYTF
TRBV29-1	TRBJ1-1	CSVLQGFYTEAFF
TRBV20-1	TRBJ2-1	CSARPRGLAYNEQFF
TRBV4-1	TRBJ1-6	CASSQEAQVSPLHF
TRBV7-3	TRBJ2-2	CASSSPTGELFF
TRBV5-1	TRBJ1-1	CASAGAEGTEAFF
TRBV5-1	TRBJ2-5	CASSLALAGGGGLETQYF
TRBV6-6	TRBJ2-3	CASRGPSTDTQYF
TRBV28	TRBJ1-2	CASSPATGGGYTF
TRBV23-1	TRBJ2-7	CASSHPAEPGPRMEQYF
TRBV12-3/TRBV12-4	TRBJ1-4	CASRKESTNEKLFF
TRBV7-2	TRBJ1-1	CASRGIFTGGTFF
TRBV24-1	TRBJ2-5	CATSPTGVETQYF
TRBV18	TRBJ2-1	CASSPPSGGRNEQFF
TRBV11-2	TRBJ1-1	CASSLVLGPNTEAFF
TRBV12-3/TRBV12-4	TRBJ1-2	CASSRSGGYTF
TRBV5-4	TRBJ2-3	CASSFGGGPTDTQYF
TRBV5-1	TRBJ2-6	CASTLVGQGAGANVLTF
TRBV20-1	TRBJ2-5	CSAGTSGITQYF
TRBV6-5	TRBJ1-3	CASSYRGHGNTIYF